One TCR beta chain is described in this entry. Original analysis: Estimates of nucleated cell counts were drawn from the amplification of reference gene primers. TCRdb's copy holds only in-frame clones and misses some; the assay was immunoSEQ multiplex PCR. The DNA gave D and trimming, while V, J and clone size come from that table. The repertoire includes around 130,000 clones, 90% of them detected once, and under 4.5% sits in the top ten. This entry belongs to a study of blood T cell repertoires in COVID-19. CDR1 and CDR2 (germline): SGHNT, YYREEE (reference sequence). With 3 bases clipped from V and 1 base from J, the junction kept 1 base outside the gene matches. There are 14 residues in the CDR3.

The receptor was derived from a man aged 45-65 years with active COVID-19. This chain links TRBV5-4 with TRBJ2-5, with 9 bases aligning to TRBD2. Material for sequencing was peripheral blood. The CDR3 DNA follows: TGTGCCAGCAGCTCAGCGGGGGGCCAAGAGACCCAGTACTTC. Its translation: CASSSAGGQETQYF.